Below, one T cell receptor beta chain is given with its context. Original processing methods: Reference gene primer amplification yielded estimated nucleated cell counts. TCRdb's table, derived via immunoSEQ multiplex PCR, lists solely in-frame clones and lacks some. V, J and clone size are those of that table, while D and trimming were read from the DNA. The sample has 170,000 or so clones; around 86% are singletons. This record comes from a study of blood T cell repertoires in COVID-19. About the study: Acute and convalescent COVID-19 samples came from the United States, Italy and Spain. From T cells, B-cell-depleted T cells, or PBMCs came the material, which was cDNA or gDNA.

V shed 0 bases and J shed 1 base, with 8 bases lying between them. The CDR3 has 15 amino acids. The germline V gene has CDR1 SGHNT and CDR2 YYREEE (reference sequence). The chain combines TRBV5-4 with TRBJ1-3, with D possibly being TRBD1 (6 bases). Sequenced input: peripheral blood. The TCR was taken from a man aged 35 to 55 with active or convalescent COVID-19. The CDR3 loop reads CASSLAGASGNTIYF. The CDR3 nucleotides read TGTGCCAGCAGCTTGGCAGGGGCATCTGGAAACACCATATATTTT.